A selection of T cell receptor beta chains follows, all from one sample in a study of human T cells and chemical hapten exposure. MiXCR, run by TCRdb on the RACE reads, gives a single entry per CDR3 protein. The data contain around 99,000 distinct CDR3 sequences, over 10% of them singletons. The sample in question was whole blood, obtained in connection with sensitization to the hapten diphenylcyclopropenone (DPC). These receptor sequences come from a woman in her 40s with alopecia areata. Some clones in this sample may be carry-over from other donors' samples. The CDR3 runs from the conserved cysteine through the conserved F or W. Each record gives: clone size, D gene, CDR3 length, V gene, J gene, CDR3 protein, CDR3 DNA. D genes are given only for firm matches. Where a row states a size, it is once, few, many or the class of an expanded clone; other rows omit it.

abundance: .
d_gene: TRBD1
len: 13
v_gene: TRBV9
j_gene: TRBJ1-2
CDR3aa: CASSVGQDYGYTF
CDR3nt: TGTGCCAGCAGCGTGGGACAGGACTATGGCTACACCTTC

abundance: many
d_gene: .
len: 16
v_gene: TRBV6-2/TRBV6-3
j_gene: TRBJ1-6
CDR3aa: CASRPDGSSYNSPLHF
CDR3nt: TGTGCCAGCAGGCCGGACGGCAGCTCCTATAATTCACCCCTCCACTTT

abundance: .
d_gene: .
len: 12
v_gene: TRBV30
j_gene: TRBJ2-2
CDR3aa: CARDRNTGELFF
CDR3nt: TGTGCCAGAGACAGGAACACCGGGGAGCTGTTTTTT

abundance: .
d_gene: TRBD2
len: 15
v_gene: TRBV20-1
j_gene: TRBJ2-1
CDR3aa: CSARASGLAGVEQFF
CDR3nt: TGCAGTGCTAGAGCCTCGGGACTAGCTGGGGTTGAGCAGTTCTTC

abundance: .
d_gene: .
len: 14
v_gene: TRBV6-2/TRBV6-3
j_gene: TRBJ2-5
CDR3aa: CASSYNSEQETQYF
CDR3nt: TGTGCCAGCAGTTATAACAGCGAACAAGAGACCCAGTACTTC

abundance: few
d_gene: TRBD1
len: 16
v_gene: TRBV7-8
j_gene: TRBJ1-1
CDR3aa: CASSPDHRGANTEAFF
CDR3nt: TGTGCCAGCAGCCCGGACCACAGGGGGGCGAACACTGAAGCTTTCTTT

abundance: .
d_gene: .
len: 15
v_gene: TRBV27
j_gene: TRBJ2-3
CDR3aa: CASSGDLTTTDTQYF
CDR3nt: TGTGCCAGCAGTGGGGACCTCACCACCACAGATACGCAGTATTTT

abundance: many
d_gene: .
len: 14
v_gene: TRBV6-1
j_gene: TRBJ2-7
CDR3aa: CASSTQTGAYEQYF
CDR3nt: TGTGCCAGCAGCACTCAGACGGGAGCCTACGAGCAGTACTTC

abundance: .
d_gene: TRBD1
len: 16
v_gene: TRBV4-1
j_gene: TRBJ1-5
CDR3aa: CASSHGPGQGNQPQHF
CDR3nt: TGCGCCAGCAGCCACGGACCGGGACAGGGCAATCAGCCCCAGCATTTT

abundance: .
d_gene: TRBD1
len: 13
v_gene: TRBV6-2/TRBV6-3
j_gene: TRBJ2-3
CDR3aa: CASIGTGTDTQYF
CDR3nt: TGTGCCAGCATTGGGACAGGGACCGATACGCAGTATTTT

abundance: many
d_gene: .
len: 13
v_gene: TRBV27
j_gene: TRBJ2-3
CDR3aa: CASTRPGRDTQYF
CDR3nt: TGTGCCAGTACTAGACCAGGCCGAGATACGCAGTATTTT

abundance: many
d_gene: TRBD1
len: 17
v_gene: TRBV6-2/TRBV6-3
j_gene: TRBJ2-7
CDR3aa: CASSIPGQGATSYEQYF
CDR3nt: TGTGCCAGCAGTATCCCGGGACAGGGAGCCACCTCCTACGAGCAGTACTTC

abundance: .
d_gene: .
len: 12
v_gene: TRBV18
j_gene: TRBJ2-1
CDR3aa: CASSPLGYEQFF
CDR3nt: TGTGCCAGCTCACCACTGGGGTATGAGCAGTTCTTC

abundance: few
d_gene: TRBD2
len: 13
v_gene: TRBV29-1
j_gene: TRBJ2-5
CDR3aa: CSGRLAGVETQYF
CDR3nt: TGCAGCGGTAGACTAGCGGGAGTAGAGACCCAGTACTTC

abundance: many
d_gene: .
len: 18
v_gene: TRBV6-2/TRBV6-3
j_gene: TRBJ1-1
CDR3aa: CASSRQFWGNLVGTEAFF
CDR3nt: TGTGCCAGCAGCCGACAGTTCTGGGGCAACCTAGTGGGCACTGAAGCTTTCTTT

abundance: .
d_gene: TRBD1
len: 15
v_gene: TRBV28
j_gene: TRBJ2-7
CDR3aa: CASRRQGVSTYEQYF
CDR3nt: TGTGCCAGCAGGAGACAGGGGGTCTCCACCTACGAGCAGTACTTC

abundance: .
d_gene: .
len: 13
v_gene: TRBV7-8
j_gene: TRBJ1-2
CDR3aa: CASSFPGILNYTF
CDR3nt: TGTGCCAGCAGCTTTCCCGGGATCCTGAACTACACCTTC